This TCR beta chain was retrieved from a study of shared clonotypes between healthy human individuals. Across the study: Three plates each covered CD4 naive and memory; CD8 naive two, CD8 memory one.

Overall study findings and caveats: Shared clonotypes: about 5% naive CD4, roughly 3.5% naive CD8, about 2.2% memory CD4, approximately 0.37% memory CD8.

Negatively enriched CD4+ T cells were divided by CD45RA into naive and memory. Unmatched junction bases numbered 9, after V lost 4 bases and J lost 5 bases. Germline CDR1 reads MGHRA; CDR2 reads YSYEKL. The CDR3 runs 16 residues. To note about this clone: Its cognate antigen is unknown.

At the deep level, the assay was run. Clones were sequenced by immunoSEQ multiplex PCR, and TCRdb holds only the in-frame ones, with some missing. The sample shows some 360,000 clones, less than 75% of them seen only once. J is TRBJ2-1 and V is TRBV4-1; 9 nucleotides agree with TRBD2. Sequencing input: memory CD4+ T cells sorted from blood. This sample's subset: CD45RA-negative fraction. The source is a man aged 25-40 years in good health. CDR3 nucleotide sequence: TGCGCCAGCAGCCCGGAGAGGGCTAGCGGGGACAATGAGCAGTTCTTC. It is translated as CASSPERASGDNEQFF.